What follows describes a single T cell receptor beta chain. No antigen is known for it. RNA extraction and reverse transcription yielded cDNA as sequencing template. Method: immunoSEQ multiplex PCR; TCRdb's copy keeps in-frame clones and lacks some. The sample yields about 150,000 clones, about 90% seen once. The data are from a study of CD8+ T cells in alopecia areata. Broader study findings: Sharing of TCRs across patients appeared less clear than in mice, possibly for HLA-related reasons. Sequence data from scalp samples additionally include resident alphabeta T cells of normal skin.

Germline loops: CDR1 GTSNPN, CDR2 SVGIG (reference sequence). CDR3 size: 12 residues. With 1 base removed from V and 4 bases from J, the gap between germline ends came to 8 bases. The source was CD8+ T cells sorted from blood, collected at week 0. This sequence was found in a human donor with alopecia areata. This chain links TRBV30 with TRBJ2-7, with unresolved D. CDR3 residues: CAWSEGRYEQYF. In nucleotides, the CDR3 is TGTGCCTGGAGTGAAGGACGATACGAGCAGTACTTC.